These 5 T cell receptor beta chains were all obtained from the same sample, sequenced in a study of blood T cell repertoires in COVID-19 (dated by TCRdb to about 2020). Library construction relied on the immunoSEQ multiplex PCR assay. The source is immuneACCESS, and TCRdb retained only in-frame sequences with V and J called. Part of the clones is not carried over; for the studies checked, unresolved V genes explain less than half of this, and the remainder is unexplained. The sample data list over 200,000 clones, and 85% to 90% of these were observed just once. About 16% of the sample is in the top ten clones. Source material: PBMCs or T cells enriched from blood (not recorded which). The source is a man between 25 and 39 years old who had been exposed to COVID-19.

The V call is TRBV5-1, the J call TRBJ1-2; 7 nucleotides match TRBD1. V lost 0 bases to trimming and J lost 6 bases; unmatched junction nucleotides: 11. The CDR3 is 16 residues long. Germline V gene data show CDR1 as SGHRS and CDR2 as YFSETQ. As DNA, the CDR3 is TGCGCCAGCAGCTTGGTCGGAAGACAGGGAGGTGATGGCTACACCTTC. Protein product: CASSLVGRQGGDGYTF.

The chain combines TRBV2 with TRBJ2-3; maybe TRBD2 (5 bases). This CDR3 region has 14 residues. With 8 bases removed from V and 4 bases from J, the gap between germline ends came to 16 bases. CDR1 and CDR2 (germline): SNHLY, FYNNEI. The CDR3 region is CASAPWVASDTQYF. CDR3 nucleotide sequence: TGTGCCAGCGCGCCGTGGGTAGCGTCAGATACGCAGTATTTT.

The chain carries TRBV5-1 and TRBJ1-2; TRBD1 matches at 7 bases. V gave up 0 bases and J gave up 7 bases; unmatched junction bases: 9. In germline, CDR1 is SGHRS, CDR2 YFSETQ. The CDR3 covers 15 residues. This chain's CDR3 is CASSLDRQGRGGYTF. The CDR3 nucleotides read TGCGCCAGCAGCTTGGACAGACAGGGTCGAGGTGGCTACACCTTC. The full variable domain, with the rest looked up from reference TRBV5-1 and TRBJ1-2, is KAGVTQTPRYLIKTRGQQVTLSCSPISGHRSVSWYQQTPGQGLQFLFEYFSETQRNKGNFPGRFSGRQFSNSRSEMNVSTLELGDSALYLCASSLDRQGRGGYTFGSGTRLTVV.

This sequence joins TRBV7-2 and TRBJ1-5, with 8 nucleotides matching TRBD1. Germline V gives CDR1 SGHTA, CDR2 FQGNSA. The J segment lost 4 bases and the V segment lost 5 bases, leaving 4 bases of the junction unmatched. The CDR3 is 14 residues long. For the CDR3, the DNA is TGTGCCAGCAGCCGGGACAGGACTAATCAGCCCCAGCATTTT. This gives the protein CASSRDRTNQPQHF.

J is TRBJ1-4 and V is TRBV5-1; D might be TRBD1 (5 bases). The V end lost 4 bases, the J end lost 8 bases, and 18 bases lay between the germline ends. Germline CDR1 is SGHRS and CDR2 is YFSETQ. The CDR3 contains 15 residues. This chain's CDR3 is CASSPQGGEREKLFF. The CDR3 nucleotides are TGCGCCAGCAGCCCCCAGGGAGGGGAGAGAGAAAAACTGTTTTTT.